In its sample, the clone carrying this TCR beta chain was seen once. The antigen remains undetermined. Division of CD4+ cells produced a CD45RA+ naive subset and a CD45RA-negative memory subset. The data derive from a study of shared clonotypes between healthy human individuals. Profiled with immunoSEQ multiplex PCR; TCRdb holds only in-frame clones, not every one. The sample lists millions of clones, around nine tenths occurring once. Overall study results and limits: Expectations were that clonotype sharing among donors would be affected by sequencing depth.

The sequencing input was naive CD4+ T cells sorted from blood. Subset defined: CD45RA+ positively selected. This clonotype originated in a man between 18 and 35 years old in good health.

CDR3 nucleotides: TGCGCCAGCAGCCAAGCCCCCCAGGGGGGGACCGGGGAGCTGTTTTTT. Translation gives CASSQAPQGGTGELFF. This chain uses TRBV4-3 with TRBJ2-2; D could derive from TRBD1 or TRBD2 (7 bases each). Germline CDR1 is LGHNA and CDR2 is YSLEER. The V end was cut by 1 base, the J end by 5 bases, with 14 bases between. The CDR3 loop spans 16 amino acids.